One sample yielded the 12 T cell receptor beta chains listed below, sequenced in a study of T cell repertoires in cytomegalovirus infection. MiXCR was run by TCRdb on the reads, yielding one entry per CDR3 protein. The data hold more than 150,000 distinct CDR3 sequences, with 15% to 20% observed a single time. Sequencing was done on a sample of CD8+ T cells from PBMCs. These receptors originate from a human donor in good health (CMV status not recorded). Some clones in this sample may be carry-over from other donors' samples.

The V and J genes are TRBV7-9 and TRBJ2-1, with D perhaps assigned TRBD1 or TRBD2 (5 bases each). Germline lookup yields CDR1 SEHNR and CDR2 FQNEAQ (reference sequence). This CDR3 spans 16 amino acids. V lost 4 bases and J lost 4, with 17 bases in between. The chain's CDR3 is CASSSTGAGPYNEQFF. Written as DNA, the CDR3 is TGTGCCAGCAGCTCGACCGGGGCAGGACCATACAATGAGCAGTTCTTC.

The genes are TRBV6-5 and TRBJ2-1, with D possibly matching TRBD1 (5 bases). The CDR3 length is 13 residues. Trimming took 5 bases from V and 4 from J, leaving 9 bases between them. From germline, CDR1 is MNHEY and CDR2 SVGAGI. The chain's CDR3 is CASSITGYNEQFF. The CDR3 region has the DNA TGTGCCAGCAGTATCACAGGTTACAATGAGCAGTTCTTC.

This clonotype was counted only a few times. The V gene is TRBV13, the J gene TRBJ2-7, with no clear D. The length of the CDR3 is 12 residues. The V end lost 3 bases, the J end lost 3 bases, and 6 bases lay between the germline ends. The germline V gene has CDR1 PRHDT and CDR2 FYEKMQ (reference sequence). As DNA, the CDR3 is TGTGCCAGCAGCTTCACAGTCTACGAGCAGTACTTC. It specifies CASSFTVYEQYF.

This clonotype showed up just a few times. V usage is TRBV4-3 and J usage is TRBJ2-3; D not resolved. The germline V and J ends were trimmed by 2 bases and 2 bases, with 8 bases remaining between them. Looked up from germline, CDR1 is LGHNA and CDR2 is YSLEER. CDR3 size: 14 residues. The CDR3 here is CASSQNVITDTQYF. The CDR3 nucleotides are TGCGCCAGCAGCCAAAACGTAATCACAGATACGCAGTATTTT.

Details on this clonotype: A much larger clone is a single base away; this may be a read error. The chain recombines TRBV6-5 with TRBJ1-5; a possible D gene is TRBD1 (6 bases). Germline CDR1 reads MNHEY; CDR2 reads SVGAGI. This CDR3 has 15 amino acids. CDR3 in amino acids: CASRYSGGAGQPQHF. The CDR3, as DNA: TGTGCCAGCAGATACTCCGGGGGCGCCGGTCAGCCCCAGCATTTT.

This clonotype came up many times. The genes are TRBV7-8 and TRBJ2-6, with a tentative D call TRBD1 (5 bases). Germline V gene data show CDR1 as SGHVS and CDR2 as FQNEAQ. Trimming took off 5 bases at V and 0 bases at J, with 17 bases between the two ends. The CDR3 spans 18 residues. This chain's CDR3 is CASSPRAGIYSGANVLTF. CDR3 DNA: TGTGCCAGCAGCCCAAGAGCAGGGATTTACTCTGGGGCCAACGTCCTGACTTTC.

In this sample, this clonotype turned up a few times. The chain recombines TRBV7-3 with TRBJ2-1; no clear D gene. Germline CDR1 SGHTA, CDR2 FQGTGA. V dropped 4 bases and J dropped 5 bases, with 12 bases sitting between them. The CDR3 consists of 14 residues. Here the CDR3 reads CASSSPLANNEQFF. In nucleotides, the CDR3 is TGTGCCAGCAGCTCCCCCCTGGCGAACAATGAGCAGTTCTTC.

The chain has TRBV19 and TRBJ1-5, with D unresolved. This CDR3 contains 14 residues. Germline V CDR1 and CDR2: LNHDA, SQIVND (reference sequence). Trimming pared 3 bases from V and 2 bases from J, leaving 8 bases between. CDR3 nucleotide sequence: TGTGCCAGTAGTATTCTCGATGGCAATCAGCCCCAGCATTTT. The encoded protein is CASSILDGNQPQHF.

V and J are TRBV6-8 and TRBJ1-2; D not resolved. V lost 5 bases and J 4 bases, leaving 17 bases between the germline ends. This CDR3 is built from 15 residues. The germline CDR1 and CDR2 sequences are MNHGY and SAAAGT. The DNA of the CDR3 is TGTGCCAGCAGTCCAGAAGGAGCCAGGATCTATGGCTACACCTTC. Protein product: CASSPEGARIYGYTF.

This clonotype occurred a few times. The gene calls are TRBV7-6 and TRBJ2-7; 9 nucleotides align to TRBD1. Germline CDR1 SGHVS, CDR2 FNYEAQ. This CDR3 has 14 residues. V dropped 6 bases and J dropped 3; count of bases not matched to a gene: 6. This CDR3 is CASRPGTGNYEQYF. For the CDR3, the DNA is TGTGCCAGCAGGCCCGGGACAGGGAACTACGAGCAGTACTTC.

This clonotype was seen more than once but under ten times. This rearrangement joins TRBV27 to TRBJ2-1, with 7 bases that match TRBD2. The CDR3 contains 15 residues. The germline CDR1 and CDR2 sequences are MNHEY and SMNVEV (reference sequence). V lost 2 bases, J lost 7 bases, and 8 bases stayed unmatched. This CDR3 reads CASSLAGLEGNEQFF. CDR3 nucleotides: TGTGCCAGCAGTTTAGCCGGACTAGAAGGGAATGAGCAGTTCTTC.

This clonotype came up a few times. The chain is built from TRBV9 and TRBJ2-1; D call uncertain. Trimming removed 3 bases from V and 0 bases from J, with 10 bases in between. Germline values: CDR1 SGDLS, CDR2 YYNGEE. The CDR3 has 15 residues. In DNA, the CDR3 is TGTGCCAGCAGCGACTCAAAGAGCTCCTACAATGAGCAGTTCTTC. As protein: CASSDSKSSYNEQFF.